This record looks at one TCR beta chain sequence and its context. 13 Jbeta primers and 60 Vbeta primers were used for the PCR. The assay was immunoSEQ multiplex PCR, and TCRdb's table has in-frame clones only and misses some. Recorded for this sample: under 90,000 clones. These data originate in a study of cytomegalovirus exposure and HLA in healthy donors. This CDR3 has 14 amino acids. Trimming pared 0 bases from V and 4 bases from J, leaving 9 bases between. Germline V gene sequence: CDR1 SGHVS, CDR2 FNYEAQ. This clonotype originated in a man aged 50 or older in good health and CMV-seropositive. Sequencing used PBMCs. The chain recombines TRBV7-6 with TRBJ1-1, with TRBD1 as a possible D gene (5 bases). CDR3 residues: CASSLAGVGTEAFF. CDR3 nucleotides: TGTGCCAGCAGCTTAGCAGGGGTTGGCACTGAAGCTTTCTTT.